This passage covers 6 T cell receptor beta chains from one sample sequenced in a study of T-cell reconstitution after alpha-beta-depleted transplantation in children. Construction of the TCRbeta library involved unique molecular identifiers. MiXCR, run by TCRdb on the PCR reads, gives a single entry per CDR3 protein. The sample gives around 450,000 distinct CDR3 sequences, 15% to 20% of which show up once; just under 30% is in the top ten. The source material was PBMCs, mostly from graft donor cells, sampled 360 days after TCRalphabeta/CD19-depleted stem cell transplant. All receptors derive from a boy under two years old who had a stem cell transplant for Wiskott-Aldrich syndrome, so the T cells may come from the graft donor.

This clonotype was seen only a few times. J is TRBJ2-1 and V is TRBV7-9; TRBD2 might be the D (5 bases). V shed 3 bases and J shed 2 bases, with 8 bases lying between them. From germline, CDR1 is SEHNR and CDR2 FQNEAQ (reference sequence). CDR3 length: 14 residues. The DNA for the CDR3 is TGTGCCAGCAGCTTGAGGGTTGCCTACAATGAGCAGTTCTTC. It specifies CASSLRVAYNEQFF.

This clonotype came up a few times. The V gene is TRBV20-1, the J gene TRBJ2-3; 9 bases agree with TRBD1. The junction had 5 bases not matched to a gene; V was cut back by 5 bases and J by 11 bases. There are 11 residues in the CDR3. CDR1 and CDR2 (germline): DFQATT, SNEGSKA (reference sequence). CDR3 in amino acids: CSAWGQGEQYF. The CDR3 DNA reads as TGCAGTGCTTGGGGACAGGGAGAGCAGTATTTT.

This clonotype was recorded a few times. A read error may account for a junction end that differs from germline. The gene calls are TRBV4-1 and TRBJ2-7; no reliable D call. CDR1 is MGHRA and CDR2 is YSYEKL in the germline V gene. The CDR3 extends over 13 amino acids. The CDR3 sequence is CASSPRWSNELYF. CDR3 nucleotides: TGCGCCAGCAGCCCGAGGTGGTCCAACGAGCTGTACTTC.

This chain joins TRBV20-1 and TRBJ2-3, with 7 bases lining up with TRBD1. Germline trimming cut 6 bases from V and 3 bases from J; bases unmatched to any gene: 9. The CDR3 is 14 amino acids. Germline CDR1 DFQATT, CDR2 SNEGSKA (reference sequence). The chain's CDR3 is CSAGDLRGTDTQYF. CDR3 coding DNA: TGCAGTGCGGGGGACCTCAGGGGGACAGATACGCAGTATTTT.

In this sample, this clonotype turned up a few times. The V gene is TRBV28, the J gene TRBJ2-2; D gene uncertain. The V gene's germline CDR1 is MDHEN and CDR2 SYDVKM. CDR3 length: 14 amino acids. V was trimmed by 2 bases and J by 1 base, leaving 5 bases between them. For the CDR3, the DNA is TGTGCCAGCAGTTTAGGGGAGAACACCGGGGAGCTGTTTTTT. It encodes CASSLGENTGELFF.

V usage is TRBV28 and J usage is TRBJ2-5, with D possibly matching TRBD1 (5 bases). The CDR3 totals 14 residues. CDR1 is MDHEN, CDR2 SYDVKM, per germline. V lost 0 bases, J lost 1 base, and 6 bases lay in between. The CDR3 DNA reads as TGTGCCAGCAGTTTATGGGACATCCAAGAGACCCAGTACTTC. It specifies CASSLWDIQETQYF.